The clone carrying this T cell receptor beta chain appeared a single time. Its antigen remains unknown. Looked up from germline, CDR1 is KGHSH and CDR2 is LQKENI. V shed 5 bases, J shed 2 bases, and the junction held 7 bases outside the gene matches. The CDR3 consists of 16 residues. This sample stems from a study of shared clonotypes between healthy human individuals. Study-wide background: The donors, two women and three men, were aged 18 to 49. CD8 memory received one plate per donor, CD8 naive two, CD4 memory three and CD4 naive three. Study observations and caveats: In a few donors, around 5% of naive CD4 clonotypes appeared in common. Estimated richness values were generally larger in naive subsets than in memory subsets.

The data were produced by immunoSEQ multiplex PCR, yet TCRdb's version contains in-frame clones alone and is incomplete. The table records 2 million to 2.5 million clones, around 95% of them present only once. The sequenced material came from naive CD4+ T cells sorted from blood. Noted subset: CD45RA+ positively selected. This sequence originates from a man between 18 and 29 years old in good health. The chain is built from TRBV18 and TRBJ1-5, with 9 bases identical to TRBD1. The DNA for the CDR3 is TGTGCCAGCTCAAGAACAGGGGGCGGAGGCAATCAGCCCCAGCATTTT. Amino acids: CASSRTGGGGNQPQHF.